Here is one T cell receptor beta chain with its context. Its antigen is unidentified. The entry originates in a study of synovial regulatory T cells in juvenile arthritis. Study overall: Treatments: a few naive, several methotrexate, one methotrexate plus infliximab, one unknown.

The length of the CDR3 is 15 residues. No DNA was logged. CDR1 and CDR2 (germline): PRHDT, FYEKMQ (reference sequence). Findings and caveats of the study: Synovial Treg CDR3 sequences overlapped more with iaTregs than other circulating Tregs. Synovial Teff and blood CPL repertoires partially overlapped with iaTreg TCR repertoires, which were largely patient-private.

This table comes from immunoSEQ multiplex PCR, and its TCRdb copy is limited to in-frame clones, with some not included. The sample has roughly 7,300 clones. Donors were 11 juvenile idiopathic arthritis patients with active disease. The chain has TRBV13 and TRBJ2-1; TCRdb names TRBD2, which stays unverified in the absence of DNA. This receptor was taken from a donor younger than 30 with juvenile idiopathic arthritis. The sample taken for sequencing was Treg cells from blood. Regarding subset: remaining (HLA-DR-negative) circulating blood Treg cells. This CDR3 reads CASRPAGLGYNEQFF.